This TCR beta chain was documented in a study of T-cell memory formation after mild COVID-19. The germline V and J ends were trimmed by 2 bases and 6 bases, with 17 bases remaining between them. Germline assignment: CDR1 ENHRY and CDR2 SYGVKD. This CDR3 region has 17 residues. Concerning this clonotype: Its antigen is unidentified.

Study-level results: The appearance of some responding clones in pre-infection memory suggested that cross-reactive memory joined.

The authors produced TCR alpha and TCR beta cDNA libraries with sample barcodes and UMIs by 5'RACE using constant-segment primers. TCRdb passed the 5' RACE reads through MiXCR, listing each CDR3 protein once. The table has about 180,000 distinct CDR3 sequences, around a sixth seen once. The chain has TRBV10-3 and TRBJ1-6; perhaps TRBD1 as D (5 bases). The sequencing input was PBMCs or a T cell subset sorted from them (not recorded which). This TCR was recovered from a man between 18 and 29 years old who had mild COVID-19 (a few samples of this study predate the infection). Cell type and time point are not known. This chain's CDR3 is CAISEHPAERGNSPLHF. In nucleotides, the CDR3 is TGTGCCATCAGTGAGCACCCGGCAGAAAGGGGTAATTCACCCCTCCACTTT.